Listed below are T cell receptor beta chains from one sample, sequenced in a study of Ad26.COV2.S vaccination and SARS-CoV-2 variants. Assay used: immunoSEQ multiplex PCR; TCRdb lists only in-frame clones, some missing. The table records about 330,000 clones, roughly 90% of them present only once. This specimen was peripheral blood, taken in a trial of Ad26.COV2.S vaccine versus placebo. Every receptor here comes from a person aged 18-60 years who received the Ad26.COV2.S COVID-19 vaccine or a placebo. CDR3s include the opening cysteine and the closing phenylalanine or tryptophan. Each record gives: V gene, CDR3 length, clone size, J gene, D gene, CDR3 DNA, CDR3 protein. The D gene is left open where the match is weak. Size values are once, few and many counts, or a class for expanded clones, and some rows have none.

TRBV6-2/TRBV6-3,18,-,TRBJ2-1,-,TGTGCCAGCAGTTACTCGTATGAGGGATTAAGCTCCTACAATGAGCAGTTCTTC,CASSYSYEGLSSYNEQFF
TRBV29-1,13,-,TRBJ2-3,TRBD2,TGCAGCGTGCGACTAGCGGGCACAGATACGCAGTATTTT,CSVRLAGTDTQYF
TRBV5-1,11,-,TRBJ1-1,-,TGCGCCAGCCGAACGGCGGGAAAAGCTTTCTTT,CASRTAGKAFF
TRBV19,12,-,TRBJ1-1,-,TGTGCCAGCCGCCTGGGGAACACTGAAGCTTTCTTT,CASRLGNTEAFF
TRBV6-6,17,-,TRBJ2-2,TRBD2,TGTGCCAGCAGTCTTCGGACTAGCGGAGCGAATCCGGGGGAGCTGTTTTTT,CASSLRTSGANPGELFF
TRBV10-3,13,-,TRBJ2-2,-,TGTGCCATCAGGGTAGGGGGAACCGGGGAGCTGTTTTTT,CAIRVGGTGELFF
TRBV19,16,-,TRBJ1-2,TRBD1,TGTGCCAGTAGTCCGTCTGGACAGGGGGAAAACTATGGCTACACCTTC,CASSPSGQGENYGYTF
TRBV4-3,16,-,TRBJ2-1,-,TGCGCCAGCAGCCAAGCGCTTGGCGGCTCCTACAATGAGCAGTTCTTC,CASSQALGGSYNEQFF
TRBV24-1,13,-,TRBJ2-1,-,TGTGCCACCAAACAGTTTCTTAAAAATGAGCAGTTCTTC,CATKQFLKNEQFF
TRBV19,14,-,TRBJ1-1,-,TGTGCCAGTAACCCTCCCTACATGAACACTGAAGCTTTCTTT,CASNPPYMNTEAFF
TRBV2,14,-,TRBJ2-5,-,TGTGCCAGCAGGTCTCAGGGGTTGGCAGAGACCCAGTACTTC,CASRSQGLAETQYF
TRBV16,15,few,TRBJ1-3,-,TGTGCCAGCAGTCATGTACAGATCTCTGGAAACACCATATATTTT,CASSHVQISGNTIYF
TRBV7-2,13,-,TRBJ1-6,-,TGTGCCAGCAGCACATACAGGGATTCACCCCTCCACTTT,CASSTYRDSPLHF
TRBV5-6,18,-,TRBJ2-3,-,TGTGCCAGCAGCATTAATCCCCAACTAGTCTCAGTTGCAGATACGCAGTATTTT,CASSINPQLVSVADTQYF
TRBV5-1,16,-,TRBJ2-1,TRBD1,TGCGCCAGCAGTCCGACAGGGGGCGAGAGAGACAATGAGCAGTTCTTC,CASSPTGGERDNEQFF
TRBV24-1,11,-,TRBJ2-7,-,TGTGCCACCGGAAGGGGATACGAGCAGTACTTC,CATGRGYEQYF
TRBV19,17,few,TRBJ1-5,-,TGTGCCAGTAGGAGAGACCAGATGACGGGGAACAATCAGCCCCAGCATTTT,CASRRDQMTGNNQPQHF
TRBV5-1,16,-,TRBJ2-1,TRBD2,TGCGCCAGCAGCCCCGGACTAGCGGGAGTTCGTAATGAGCAGTTCTTC,CASSPGLAGVRNEQFF
TRBV7-8,16,once,TRBJ2-2,-,TGTGCCAGCAGCTATGCTGGCGGCAGCTACACCGGGGAGCTGTTTTTT,CASSYAGGSYTGELFF
TRBV28,13,-,TRBJ1-2,TRBD1,TGTGCCAGCAGGACTCGGGACAGGGGGGGCTACACCTTC,CASRTRDRGGYTF
TRBV5-5,16,-,TRBJ1-1,-,TGTGCCAGCAGCCATTGGGCCGCCGATGGGAGAACTGAAGCTTTCTTT,CASSHWAADGRTEAFF
TRBV6-5,15,once,TRBJ1-1,-,TGTGCCAGCAGTTACTCTGGCATCTCGAACACTGAAGCTTTCTTT,CASSYSGISNTEAFF
TRBV6-5,14,-,TRBJ1-2,-,TGTGCCAGCAACCCGGCCCCCGTCAGTTGGGGCTACACCTTC,CASNPAPVSWGYTF
TRBV7-6,16,-,TRBJ2-1,TRBD2,TGTGCCAGCAGCGCCCGACTAGCGGGAGGGAGGAATGAGCAGTTCTTC,CASSARLAGGRNEQFF
TRBV30,12,-,TRBJ1-2,-,TGTGCCTGGGGGTTCTCCGGCTATGGCTACACCTTC,CAWGFSGYGYTF
TRBV18,14,-,TRBJ1-5,-,TGTGCCAGCTCATCTGTAGGGAAAAATCAGCCCCAGCATTTT,CASSSVGKNQPQHF
TRBV29-1,16,-,TRBJ1-1,-,TGCAGCGTTGACCCCCCCTTCGACACGAGGAACACTGAAGCTTTCTTT,CSVDPPFDTRNTEAFF
TRBV7-9,15,few,TRBJ1-3,-,TGTGCCAGCAGCTTAGGGCAGGGGCATGGAAACACCATATATTTT,CASSLGQGHGNTIYF
TRBV20-1,11,-,TRBJ1-2,-,TGCAGTAATGGAGGGATCTATGGCTACACCTTC,CSNGGIYGYTF
TRBV28,16,-,TRBJ2-2,TRBD2,TGTGCCAGCAGTTTTCAGCGGGAGGGCAACACCGGGGAGCTGTTTTTT,CASSFQREGNTGELFF
TRBV7-6,17,-,TRBJ2-5,-,TGTGCCAGCAGCTCACTTTTTGGAGGGGGGGCCGAAGAGACCCAGTACTTC,CASSSLFGGGAEETQYF
TRBV10-3,15,-,TRBJ2-1,TRBD2,TGTGCCATCAGTGAGGACGCGGGAGGGTTCAATGAGCAGTTCTTC,CAISEDAGGFNEQFF
TRBV5-8,16,-,TRBJ1-6,TRBD1,TGTGCCAGCAGCCTGATTTTGGACAGGATTAATTCACCCCTCCACTTT,CASSLILDRINSPLHF
TRBV18,16,-,TRBJ1-3,-,TGTGCCAGCTCCCCCCCAAGAGGAAGCAATGGAAACACCATATATTTT,CASSPPRGSNGNTIYF
TRBV7-8,13,-,TRBJ1-1,-,TGTGCCAGCAGCTTAGTCGGGCCGTTAGAAGCTTTCTTT,CASSLVGPLEAFF
TRBV3-1/TRBV3-2,18,-,TRBJ2-1,TRBD2,TGTGCCAGCAAAACCCCCGGGACTAGCGGGGGGGCCTCCAATGAGCAGTTCTTC,CASKTPGTSGGASNEQFF
TRBV7-9,14,-,TRBJ2-5,-,TGTGCCAGCAGCTTAATATCGCGGGGAGAGACCCAGTACTTC,CASSLISRGETQYF
TRBV5-4,17,-,TRBJ1-1,-,TGTGCCAGCAGCTTGGCCCCCTATGCGGGCAGGAACACTGAAGCTTTCTTT,CASSLAPYAGRNTEAFF
TRBV30,15,-,TRBJ1-6,-,TGTGCCTGGACCTTAGGGGAGGCAGTTTCATCACCCCTCCACTTT,CAWTLGEAVSSPLHF
TRBV20-1,15,-,TRBJ2-1,-,TGCAGTGCTAGTCTCCTGAGGGATTTGGACAATGAGCAGTTCTTC,CSASLLRDLDNEQFF
TRBV19,18,-,TRBJ1-1,-,TGTGCCAGCACTAACCTCTTGACGGGGGTTTTGGGGAACACTGAAGCTTTCTTT,CASTNLLTGVLGNTEAFF
TRBV18,15,-,TRBJ2-6,-,TGTGCCAGCTCAATAGGGGGCTCTGGGGCCAACGTCCTGACTTTC,CASSIGGSGANVLTF
TRBV28,15,-,TRBJ2-1,-,TGTGCCAGCAGGGGACGGCTCCAGAGAAAGGATGAGCAGTTCTTC,CASRGRLQRKDEQFF
TRBV27,16,-,TRBJ1-2,TRBD1,TGTGCCAGCAGGCCACTCGACAGGGGGCGGGGACGGGGCTACACCTTC,CASRPLDRGRGRGYTF
TRBV5-4,11,-,TRBJ2-7,-,TGTGCCAGCAGCTTGGGAGGGGAGCAGTACTTC,CASSLGGEQYF
TRBV28,15,-,TRBJ1-1,TRBD1,TGTGCCAGCAGTTTATCAGCGACAGGGAGTGGGGAAGCTTTCTTT,CASSLSATGSGEAFF